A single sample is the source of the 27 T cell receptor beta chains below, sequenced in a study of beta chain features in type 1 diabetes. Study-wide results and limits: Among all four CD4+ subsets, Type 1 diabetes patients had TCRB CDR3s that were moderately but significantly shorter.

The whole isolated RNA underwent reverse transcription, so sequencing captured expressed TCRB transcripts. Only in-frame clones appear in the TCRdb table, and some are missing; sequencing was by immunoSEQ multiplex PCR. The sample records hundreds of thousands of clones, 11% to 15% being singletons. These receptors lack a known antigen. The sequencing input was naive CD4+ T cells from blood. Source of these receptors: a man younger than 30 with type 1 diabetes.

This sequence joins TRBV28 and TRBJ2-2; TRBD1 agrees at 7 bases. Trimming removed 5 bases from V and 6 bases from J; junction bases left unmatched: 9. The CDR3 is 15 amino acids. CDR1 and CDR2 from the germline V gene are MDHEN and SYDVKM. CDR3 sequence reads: CASSPNRGWAGELFF. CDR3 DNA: TGTGCCAGCAGTCCCAACAGGGGTTGGGCCGGGGAGCTGTTTTTT.

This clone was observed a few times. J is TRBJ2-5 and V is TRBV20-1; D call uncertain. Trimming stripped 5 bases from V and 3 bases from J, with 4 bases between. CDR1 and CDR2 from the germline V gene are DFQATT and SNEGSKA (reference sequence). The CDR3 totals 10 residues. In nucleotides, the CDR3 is TGCAGTGCTTTAAAAGAGACCCAGTACTTC. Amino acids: CSALKETQYF.

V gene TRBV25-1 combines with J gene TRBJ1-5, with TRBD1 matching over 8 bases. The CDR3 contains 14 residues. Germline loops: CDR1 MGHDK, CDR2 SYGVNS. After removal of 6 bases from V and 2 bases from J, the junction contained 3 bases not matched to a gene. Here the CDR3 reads CASSETGGNQPQHF. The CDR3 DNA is TGTGCCAGCAGCGAGACAGGGGGCAATCAGCCCCAGCATTTT.

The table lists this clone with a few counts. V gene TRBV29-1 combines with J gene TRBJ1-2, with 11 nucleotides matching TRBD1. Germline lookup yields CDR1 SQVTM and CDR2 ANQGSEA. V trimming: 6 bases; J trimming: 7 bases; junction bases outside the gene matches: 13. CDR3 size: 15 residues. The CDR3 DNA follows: TGCAGCGTCGCCGGGACAGGGGGTAGGTGGGCTGGCTACACCTTC. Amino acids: CSVAGTGGRWAGYTF.

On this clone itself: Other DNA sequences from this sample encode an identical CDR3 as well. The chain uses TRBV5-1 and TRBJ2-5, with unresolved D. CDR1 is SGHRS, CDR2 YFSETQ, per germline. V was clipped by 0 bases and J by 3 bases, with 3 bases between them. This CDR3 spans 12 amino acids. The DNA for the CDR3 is TGCGCCAGCAGCTTGGACGAAGAGACCCAGTACTTC. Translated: CASSLDEETQYF.

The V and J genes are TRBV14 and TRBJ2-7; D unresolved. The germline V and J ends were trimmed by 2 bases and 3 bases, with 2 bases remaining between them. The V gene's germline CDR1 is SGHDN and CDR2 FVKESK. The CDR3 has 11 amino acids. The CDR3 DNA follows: TGTGCCAGCAGCCAACACTACGAGCAGTACTTC. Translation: CASSQHYEQYF.

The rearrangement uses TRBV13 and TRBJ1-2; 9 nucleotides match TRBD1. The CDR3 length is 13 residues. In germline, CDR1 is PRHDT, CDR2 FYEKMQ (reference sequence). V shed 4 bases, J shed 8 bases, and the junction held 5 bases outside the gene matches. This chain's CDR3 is CASSYDRGEGYTF. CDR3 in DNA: TGTGCCAGCAGCTATGACAGGGGGGAAGGCTACACCTTC.

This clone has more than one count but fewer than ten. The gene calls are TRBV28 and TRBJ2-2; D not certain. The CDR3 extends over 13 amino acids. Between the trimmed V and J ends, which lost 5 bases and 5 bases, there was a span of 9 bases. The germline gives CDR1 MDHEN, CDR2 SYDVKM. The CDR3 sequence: CASSVSRTGELFF. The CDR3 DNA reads TGTGCCAGCAGTGTCAGTAGAACCGGGGAGCTGTTTTTT.

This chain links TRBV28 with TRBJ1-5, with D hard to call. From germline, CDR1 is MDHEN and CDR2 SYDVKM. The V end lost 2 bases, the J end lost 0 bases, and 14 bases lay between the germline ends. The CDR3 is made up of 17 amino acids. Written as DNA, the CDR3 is TGTGCCAGCAGTTTAGCCGCCGAAGGGAATAGCAATCAGCCCCAGCATTTT. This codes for CASSLAAEGNSNQPQHF.

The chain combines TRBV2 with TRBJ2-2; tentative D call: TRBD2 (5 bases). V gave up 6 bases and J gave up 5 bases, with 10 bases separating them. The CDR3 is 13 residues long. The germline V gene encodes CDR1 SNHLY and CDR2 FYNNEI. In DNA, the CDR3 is TGTGCCAGCAGGAACCCGGGGACCGGGGAGCTGTTTTTT. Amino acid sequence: CASRNPGTGELFF.

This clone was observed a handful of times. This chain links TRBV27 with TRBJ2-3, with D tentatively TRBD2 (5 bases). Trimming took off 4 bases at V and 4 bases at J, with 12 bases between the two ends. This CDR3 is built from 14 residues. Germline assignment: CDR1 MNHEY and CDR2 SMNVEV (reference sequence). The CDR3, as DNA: TGTGCCAGCAGTTCGGCTAGCATCCCAGATACGCAGTATTTT. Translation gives CASSSASIPDTQYF.

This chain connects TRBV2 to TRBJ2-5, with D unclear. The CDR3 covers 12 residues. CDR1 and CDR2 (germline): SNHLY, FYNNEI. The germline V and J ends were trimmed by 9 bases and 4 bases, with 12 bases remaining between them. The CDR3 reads CARAGLAETQYF. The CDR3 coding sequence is TGTGCCAGAGCAGGTTTGGCAGAGACCCAGTACTTC.

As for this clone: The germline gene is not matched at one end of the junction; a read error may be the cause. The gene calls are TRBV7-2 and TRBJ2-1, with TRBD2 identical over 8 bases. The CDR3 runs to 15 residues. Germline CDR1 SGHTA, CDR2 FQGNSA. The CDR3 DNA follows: TGTGCCAGCACCTTAGGGTCTAGCGGGTACAATGAGCAGTTCTTC. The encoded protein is CASTLGSSGYNEQFF.

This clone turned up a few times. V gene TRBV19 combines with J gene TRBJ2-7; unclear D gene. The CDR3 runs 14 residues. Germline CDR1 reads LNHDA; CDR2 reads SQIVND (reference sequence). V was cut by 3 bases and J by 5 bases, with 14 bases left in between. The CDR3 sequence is CASSIYSSRDEQYF. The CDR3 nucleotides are TGTGCCAGTAGTATCTACTCCTCTAGGGACGAGCAGTACTTC.

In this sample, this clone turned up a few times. CDR3 sequence: CAWSAPPGLAAYEQYF. CDR3 nucleotides: TGTGCCTGGAGTGCGCCCCCGGGACTAGCGGCCTACGAGCAGTACTTC. V usage is TRBV30 and J usage is TRBJ2-7; TRBD2 aligns across 11 bases. J gave up 2 bases and V 1 base, and 7 bases lay outside the gene matches. Germline assignment: CDR1 GTSNPN and CDR2 SVGIG (reference sequence). The CDR3 covers 16 residues.

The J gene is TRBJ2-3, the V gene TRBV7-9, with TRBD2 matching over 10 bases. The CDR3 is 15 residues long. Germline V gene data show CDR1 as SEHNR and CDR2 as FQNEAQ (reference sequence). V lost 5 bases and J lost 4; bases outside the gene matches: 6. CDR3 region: CASSPSGRSADTQYF. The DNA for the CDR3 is TGTGCCAGCAGCCCTAGCGGGAGATCTGCAGATACGCAGTATTTT. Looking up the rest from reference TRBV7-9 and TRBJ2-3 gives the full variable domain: DTGVSQNPRHKITKRGQNVTFRCDPISEHNRLYWYRQTLGQGPEFLTYFQNEAQLEKSRLLSDRFSAERPKGSFSTLEIQRTEQGDSAMYLCASSPSGRSADTQYFGPGTRLTVL.

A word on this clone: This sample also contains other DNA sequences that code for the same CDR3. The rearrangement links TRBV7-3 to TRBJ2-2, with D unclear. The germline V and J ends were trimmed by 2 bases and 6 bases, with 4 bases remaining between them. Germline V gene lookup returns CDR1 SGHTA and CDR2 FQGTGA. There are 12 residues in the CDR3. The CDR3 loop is CASSLLSGELFF. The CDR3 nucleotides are TGTGCCAGCAGCTTATTGTCCGGGGAGCTGTTTTTT.

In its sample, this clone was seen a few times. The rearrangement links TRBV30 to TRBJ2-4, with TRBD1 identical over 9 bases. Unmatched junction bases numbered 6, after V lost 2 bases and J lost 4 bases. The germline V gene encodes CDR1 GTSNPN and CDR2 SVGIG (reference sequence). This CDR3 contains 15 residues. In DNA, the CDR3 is TGTGCCTGGAGTCCGAGGGACAGGGAGAAAAACATTCAGTACTTC. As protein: CAWSPRDREKNIQYF. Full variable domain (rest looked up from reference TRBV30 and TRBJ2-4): SQTIHQWPATLVQPVGSPLSLECTVEGTSNPNLYWYRQAAGRGLQLLFYSVGIGQISSEVPQNLSASRPQDRQFILSSKKLLLSDSGFYLCAWSPRDREKNIQYFGAGTRLSVL.

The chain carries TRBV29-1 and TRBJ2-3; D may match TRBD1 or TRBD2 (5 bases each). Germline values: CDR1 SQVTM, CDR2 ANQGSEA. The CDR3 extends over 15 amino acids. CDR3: CSAHRDLRRGDTQYF. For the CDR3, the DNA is TGCAGTGCCCACCGGGACCTCCGTCGCGGAGATACGCAGTATTTT.

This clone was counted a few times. CDR3 loop: CASRGDSSYEQYF. CDR3 sequence (DNA): TGTGCCTCCCGAGGGGACAGCTCCTACGAGCAGTACTTC. This rearrangement joins TRBV13 to TRBJ2-7, with 7 bases identical to TRBD1. The trim removed 11 bases at V and 0 bases at J, leaving 7 bases unmatched. This CDR3 has 13 residues. Germline V gene lookup returns CDR1 PRHDT and CDR2 FYEKMQ (reference sequence).

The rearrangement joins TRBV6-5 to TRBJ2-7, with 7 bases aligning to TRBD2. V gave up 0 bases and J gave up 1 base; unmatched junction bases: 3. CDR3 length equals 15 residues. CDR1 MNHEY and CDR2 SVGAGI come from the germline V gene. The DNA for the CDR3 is TGTGCCAGCAGTTACTCTGCAGCGGGATCCTACGAGCAGTACTTC. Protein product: CASSYSAAGSYEQYF.

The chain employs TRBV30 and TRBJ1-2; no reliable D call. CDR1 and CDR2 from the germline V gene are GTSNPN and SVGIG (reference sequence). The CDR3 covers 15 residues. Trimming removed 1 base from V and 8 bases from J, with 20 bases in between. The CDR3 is CAWSGTFDKSRGYTF. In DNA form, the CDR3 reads TGTGCCTGGAGTGGAACTTTCGACAAATCGCGAGGCTACACCTTC.

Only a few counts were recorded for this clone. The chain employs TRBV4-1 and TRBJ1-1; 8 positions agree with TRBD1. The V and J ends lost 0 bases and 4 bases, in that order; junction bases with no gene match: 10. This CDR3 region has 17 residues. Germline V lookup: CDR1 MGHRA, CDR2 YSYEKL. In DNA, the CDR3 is TGCGCCAGCAGCCAAGATGCCCAGGGGGCGCGAGGCACTGAAGCTTTCTTT. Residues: CASSQDAQGARGTEAFF.

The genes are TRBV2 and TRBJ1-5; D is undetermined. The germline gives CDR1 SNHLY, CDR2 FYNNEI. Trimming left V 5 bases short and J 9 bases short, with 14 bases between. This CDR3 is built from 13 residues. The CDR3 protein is CASSSEAGGPQHF. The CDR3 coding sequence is TGTGCCAGCAGTTCCGAAGCAGGTGGGCCCCAGCATTTT.

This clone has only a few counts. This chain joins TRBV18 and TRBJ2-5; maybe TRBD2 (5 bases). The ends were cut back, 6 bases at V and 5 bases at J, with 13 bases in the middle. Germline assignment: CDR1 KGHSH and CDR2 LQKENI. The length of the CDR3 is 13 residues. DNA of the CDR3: TGTGCCAGCTCTGGAGGCGCCCAGGAGACCCAGTACTTC. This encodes CASSGGAQETQYF.

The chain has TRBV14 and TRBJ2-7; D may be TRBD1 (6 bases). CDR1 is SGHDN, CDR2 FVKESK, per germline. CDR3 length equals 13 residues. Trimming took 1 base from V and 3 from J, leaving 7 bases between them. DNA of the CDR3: TGTGCCAGCAGCCAAGGGACAGACTACGAGCAGTACTTC. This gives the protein CASSQGTDYEQYF.

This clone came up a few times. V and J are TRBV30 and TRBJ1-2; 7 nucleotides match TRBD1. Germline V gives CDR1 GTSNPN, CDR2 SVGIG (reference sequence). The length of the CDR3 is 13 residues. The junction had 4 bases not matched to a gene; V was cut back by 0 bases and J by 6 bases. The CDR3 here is CAWSVGGGDGYTF. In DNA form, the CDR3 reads TGTGCCTGGAGTGTAGGAGGGGGCGATGGCTACACCTTC.